Sequencing of this T cell receptor beta chain was carried out in a study of graft-versus-host responses after intestinal transplantation. This CDR3 contains 15 residues. Germline CDR1 and CDR2: MRHNA and SNTAGT. Trimming pared 5 bases from V and 5 bases from J, leaving 18 bases between. Clones were sequenced by immunoSEQ multiplex PCR, and TCRdb holds only the in-frame ones, with some missing. The repertoire holds tens of thousands of clones, with about 92% as singletons. The clonotype comes from a human patient who received an intestinal transplant, so some T cells may come from the graft donor. The genes are TRBV6-4 and TRBJ2-5; D is perhaps TRBD2 (7 bases). The input for sequencing was PBMCs, taken 98 days after intestinal transplantation. The CDR3 here is CASSLLGGAEETQYF. The CDR3 coding sequence is TGTGCCAGCAGTTTATTGGGGGGGGCCGAGGAGACCCAGTACTTC.